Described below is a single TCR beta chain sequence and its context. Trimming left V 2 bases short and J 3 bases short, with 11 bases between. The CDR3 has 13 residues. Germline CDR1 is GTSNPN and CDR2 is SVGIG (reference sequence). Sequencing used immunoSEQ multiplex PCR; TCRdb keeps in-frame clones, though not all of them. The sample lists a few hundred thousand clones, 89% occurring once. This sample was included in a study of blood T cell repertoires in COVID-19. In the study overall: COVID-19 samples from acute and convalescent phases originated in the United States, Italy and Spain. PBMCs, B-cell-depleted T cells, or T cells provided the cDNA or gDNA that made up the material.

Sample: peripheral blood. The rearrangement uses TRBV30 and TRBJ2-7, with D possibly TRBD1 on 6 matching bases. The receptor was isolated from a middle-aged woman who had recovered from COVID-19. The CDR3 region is CAWSSSQGYEQYF. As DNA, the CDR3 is TGTGCCTGGAGTTCCTCACAGGGCTACGAGCAGTACTTC.